The source of this T cell receptor (beta chain) is a study of control samples from healthy donors and cancer patients. Here immunoSEQ multiplex PCR was the method, and the copy in TCRdb shows in-frame clones only, minus some. The data hold over 85,000 clones, with approximately 95% observed a single time. The CDR3 extends over 15 amino acids. V lost 0 bases and J lost 7, with 11 bases in between. CDR1 SGDLS and CDR2 YYNGEE come from the germline V gene. This receptor was identified in a woman under 40 in good health. The V and J genes are TRBV9 and TRBJ1-6, with D maybe TRBD1 (5 bases). The sequencing input was blood. The CDR3 nucleotides are TGTGCCAGCAGCGTAGATGGGGAGGGGAATTCACCCCTCCACTTT. Translation gives CASSVDGEGNSPLHF. Using reference TRBV9 and TRBJ1-6 for the parts outside the CDR3, the full variable domain is DSGVTQTPKHLITATGQRVTLRCSPRSGDLSVYWYQQSLDQGLQFLIQYYNGEERAKGNILERFSAQQFPDLHSELNLSSLELGDSALYFCASSVDGEGNSPLHFGNGTRLTVT.